This TCR beta chain was sequenced for a study of Graves' ophthalmopathy and Graves' hyperthyroidism (dated by TCRdb to the late 2010s). Regarding the research as a whole: Peripheral blood samples were taken at the time of initial diagnosis, before any treatment was given. In over 5 hyperthyroidism patients, the T-cell repertoires found in thyroid tissue were compared with those found in blood. Once sampling was done, hyperthyroidism patients were given methimazole at a starting dose of 30 mg daily, while ophthalmopathy patients were given high-dose intravenous methylprednisolone. A discovery set of 95 to 100 patients (43 ophthalmopathy, fewer than 60 stable hyperthyroidism) was enrolled to explore V-J signatures distinguishing ophthalmopathy from hyperthyroidism. In total, 135 blood samples were TCR-sequenced: around 42 ophthalmopathy, roughly 77 hyperthyroidism and about 17 hyperthyroidism-to-ophthalmopathy patients. TCR beta repertoire signatures were used to distinguish Graves' ophthalmopathy from Graves' hyperthyroidism and to predict progression to ophthalmopathy. An independent validation cohort comprised some 18 hyperthyroidism patients and 15 to 17 patients who later progressed from hyperthyroidism to ophthalmopathy. Results and caveats for the whole study, not just this receptor: In validation, the model predicted ophthalmopathy progression with 70.59% sensitivity and roughly 72% specificity; some twelve predicted patients were CT-confirmed with GO in a median of around 6.5 months. No statistical method was used to predetermine the sample size, and group allocation was not hidden from the investigators. Most expanded thyroid clonotypes with frequency above 0.001 were also detected in blood, suggesting blood repertoires may reflect the thyroid immune response. The 13-signature model separated ophthalmopathy from stable hyperthyroidism with approximately 90% sensitivity and 81.08% specificity in cross-validation, and 80%/75% in the test set.

Ophthalmopathy patients were characterized by moderately to severely active disease, a Clinical Activity Score of at least 3, a NOSPECS grade of at least 4, and a disease duration under 3 months. Patients with other autoimmune diseases, uncontrolled infections, pregnancy or lactation were excluded. Diagnosis was based on clinical symptoms, serum thyroxine, TRAb, thyroid ultrasound and orbital computed tomography. Ficoll-Paque density gradient centrifugation was used to isolate PBMCs from approximately 11 ml of fresh peripheral blood. Trizol reagent was used to extract the total RNA, and its quality was then checked on an Agilent 2100 Bioanalyzer. TCR beta CDR3 regions were amplified from RNA transcripts for repertoire sequencing. The first round of RT-PCR was done with HTBI primers and the Qiagen OneStep RT-PCR kit, and was followed by a second round of multiplex PCR, then size selection and purification. Libraries were sequenced paired-end with 100 bp reads on an Illumina HiSeq2000. In the source study's methods: Reads were processed with SOAPnuke, discarding reads with adapters, uncalled bases, mean Phred below 15, or no exact constant-primer or identifier match. COPE v1.2.5 was used to merge high-quality paired reads. Unique nucleotide sequences were defined as clonotypes and aligned to IMGT TRB V, D and J references using MiTCR v1.1. The analysis was limited to V-J combinations with a frequency above 0.0001, which together covered 99% to 99.2% of the repertoires. For each V-J combination, a TCR clonal expansion and chaos score was defined as the ratio of F50 clonal expansion to chaos observed in the TCRdist matrix. Welch's t-statistics and random forest were used to reduce the features to about twelve V-J combinations, which were then used as input to a naive Bayes classifier. Thyroid-blood repertoire similarity was quantified with the Morisita-Horn index. TCRdb passed the public sequencing reads through fastp at Q25 and MiXCR, retaining productive beta sequences. All rows with the same CDR3 protein become a single entry with the most common DNA and genes. The V and J calls and clone size are TCRdb's, not the authors'. For this sample there are about 640,000 distinct CDR3 sequences; under 50% appear just once. The ten largest clones represent around 3.3% of the sample.

The CDR3 runs 13 amino acids, cysteine and phenylalanine included. Just the 39-base CDR3 DNA is kept, in frame starting at base 1. Relative to germline, V is 4 bases shorter and J is 5 bases shorter, with 11 bases between their ends. Via the germline V gene, CDR1 is WSHSY and CDR2 SAAADI. Many counts were recorded for this clonotype. The antigen it recognizes is unknown. No much larger clonotype is one base removed from it; base qualities were not supplied. The receptor was isolated from an adult man with Graves' ophthalmopathy. Sequenced material: peripheral blood. The sequence links TRBV10-2 to TRBJ2-5; the D gene lacks a confident call. The sequenced DNA: TGCGCCAGCAGTGGCTCGGGTGGGGAGACCCAGTACTTC. It encodes CASSGSGGETQYF.